The clone carrying this T cell receptor (beta chain) was seen a few times. This entry comes from a study of cytomegalovirus exposure and HLA in healthy donors. The CDR3 covers 15 residues. Trimming shortened V by 4 bases and J by 4 bases, and 17 bases separated the two germline ends. Germline V lookup: CDR1 SGHRS, CDR2 YFSETQ. A multiplex PCR was run with 60 Vbeta primers and 13 Jbeta primers. Clones were sequenced by immunoSEQ multiplex PCR, and TCRdb holds only the in-frame ones, with some missing. The sample consists of about 150,000 clones, 70% to 90% of them appearing once. This clonotype was obtained from a woman aged 18 to 35 in good health and CMV-seronegative. The sequencing sample was made of PBMCs. J is TRBJ2-5 and V is TRBV5-1, with D possibly matching TRBD1 (5 bases). The CDR3 region has the DNA TGCGCCAGCAGCCAAGGTCCTCTCCAGGGAGAGACCCAGTACTTC. This translates into CASSQGPLQGETQYF.